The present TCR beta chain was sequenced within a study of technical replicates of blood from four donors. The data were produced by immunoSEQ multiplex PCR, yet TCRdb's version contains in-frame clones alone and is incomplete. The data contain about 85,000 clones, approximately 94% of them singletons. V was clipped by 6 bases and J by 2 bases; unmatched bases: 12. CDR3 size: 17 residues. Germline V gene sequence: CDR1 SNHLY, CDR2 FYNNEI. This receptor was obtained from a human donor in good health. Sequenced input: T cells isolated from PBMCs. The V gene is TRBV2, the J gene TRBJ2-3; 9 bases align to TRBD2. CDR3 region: CASRARGGLANTDTQYF. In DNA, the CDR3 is TGTGCCAGCAGAGCTCGCGGTGGACTAGCGAACACAGATACGCAGTATTTT.